The clone carrying this TCR beta chain was seen only a few times. Its cognate antigen is unknown. The V end was cut by 5 bases, the J end by 4 bases, with 12 bases between. The CDR3 spans 13 residues. Germline values: CDR1 GTSNPN, CDR2 SVGIG (reference sequence). This entry belongs to a study of beta chain features in type 1 diabetes. Study outcomes and limitations: Over-representation of high TCR-expressing cells was a possible consequence of cDNA sequencing. Moderately but significantly shorter TCRB CDR3s were found in Type 1 diabetes patients in all four CD4+ subsets.

Isolated RNA was reverse transcribed in full, so expressed TCRB transcripts were sequenced. Libraries were prepared by immunoSEQ multiplex PCR; TCRdb keeps only in-frame clonotypes and omits some of them. This table holds 630,000 or so clones, about 14% found once. Per donor, one heparinised blood draw averaged about 116 mL. Sample: naive CD4+ T cells from blood. The chain links TRBV30 to TRBJ2-4; no reliable D call. This clonotype was obtained from a man younger than 35 with type 1 diabetes. In DNA, the CDR3 is TGTGCCTGGGGGAAATCTCCGAAAAACATTCAGTACTTC. Translation gives CAWGKSPKNIQYF.